This TCR beta chain was sequenced in a study of blood T cell repertoires in COVID-19. As handled by the study authors: Quantification of nucleated cells was approximated via reference gene primer amplification. Here immunoSEQ multiplex PCR was the method, and the copy in TCRdb shows in-frame clones only, minus some. The V and J calls and clone size are taken from that table; D and trimming were inferred from the DNA. The sample carries 110,000 to 150,000 clones, approximately 88% recorded once. The CDR3 spans 15 residues. Germline CDR1 is SGHRS and CDR2 is YFSETQ. As to this clone: Germline is not matched at one junction end, which may reflect a read error.

The TCR comes from a woman aged 45 to 65 with acute or convalescent COVID-19. The specimen sequenced was peripheral blood. The chain couples TRBV5-1 to TRBJ2-3; TRBD2 agrees at 9 bases. The CDR3 bases are TGCGCCAGCAGCTTGGAGGGGACTAGCTCATTGAACCTTAATTTT. Amino acid sequence: CASSLEGTSSLNLNF.